This TCR beta chain stems from a study of cytomegalovirus exposure and HLA in healthy donors. Study-wide context: The early release's HLA-typed donors yielded some 85 million unique TCRs.

As regards this clone: Its antigen is unidentified.

The study ran its PCR with 60 Vbeta and 13 Jbeta primers. TCRdb keeps only in-frame clones here, not all; method: immunoSEQ multiplex PCR. The sample yields 150,000 to 170,000 clones, around 79% seen once. J lost 3 bases, V lost 3 bases, and 6 bases had no gene match. This CDR3 has 15 residues. Germline values: CDR1 MRHNA, CDR2 SNTAGT. Findings and limits, study-wide: CMV serostatus was the only recorded immune exposure for donors. Researchers counted over 150 TCR beta chains as cytomegalovirus-associated. DRB1 showed the most TCR associations and HLA-C the fewest in a later analysis, as rates varied by HLA locus.

The V call is TRBV6-4, the J call TRBJ2-3, with 7 bases that match TRBD2. This sequence was found in a man aged 30 to 45 in good health and CMV-seropositive. Source material: PBMCs. CDR3 protein: CASSERGSVTDTQYF. In nucleotides, the CDR3 is TGTGCCAGCAGTGAACGCGGGAGTGTAACAGATACGCAGTATTTT.